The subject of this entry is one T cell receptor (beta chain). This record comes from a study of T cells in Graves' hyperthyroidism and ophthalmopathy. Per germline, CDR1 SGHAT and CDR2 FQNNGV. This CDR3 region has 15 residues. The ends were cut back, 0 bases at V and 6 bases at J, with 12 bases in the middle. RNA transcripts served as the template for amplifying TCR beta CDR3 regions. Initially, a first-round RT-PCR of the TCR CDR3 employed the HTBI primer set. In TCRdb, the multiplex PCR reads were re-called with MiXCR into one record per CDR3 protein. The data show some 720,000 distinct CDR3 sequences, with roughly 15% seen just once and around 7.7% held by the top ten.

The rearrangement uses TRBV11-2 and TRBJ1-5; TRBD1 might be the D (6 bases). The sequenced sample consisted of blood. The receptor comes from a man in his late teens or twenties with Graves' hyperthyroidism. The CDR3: CASSLDTGAVQPQHF. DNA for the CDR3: TGTGCCAGCAGCTTAGATACGGGGGCCGTTCAGCCCCAGCATTTT.